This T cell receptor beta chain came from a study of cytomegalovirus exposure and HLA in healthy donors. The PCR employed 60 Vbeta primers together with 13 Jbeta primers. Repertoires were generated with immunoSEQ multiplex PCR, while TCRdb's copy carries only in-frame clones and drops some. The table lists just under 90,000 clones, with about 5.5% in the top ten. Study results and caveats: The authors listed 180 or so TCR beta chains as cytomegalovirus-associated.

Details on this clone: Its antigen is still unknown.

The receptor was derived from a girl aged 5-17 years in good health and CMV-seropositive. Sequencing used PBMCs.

CDR3 residues: CASSPLANYEQYV. CDR3 coding DNA: TGTGCCAGCTCACCACTTGCAAACTACGAGCAGTACGTC. The chain uses TRBV18 and TRBJ2-7; D unresolved. The germline V gene encodes CDR1 KGHSH and CDR2 LQKENI. Trimming took off 1 base at V and 3 bases at J, with 7 bases between the two ends. CDR3 length equals 13 residues.